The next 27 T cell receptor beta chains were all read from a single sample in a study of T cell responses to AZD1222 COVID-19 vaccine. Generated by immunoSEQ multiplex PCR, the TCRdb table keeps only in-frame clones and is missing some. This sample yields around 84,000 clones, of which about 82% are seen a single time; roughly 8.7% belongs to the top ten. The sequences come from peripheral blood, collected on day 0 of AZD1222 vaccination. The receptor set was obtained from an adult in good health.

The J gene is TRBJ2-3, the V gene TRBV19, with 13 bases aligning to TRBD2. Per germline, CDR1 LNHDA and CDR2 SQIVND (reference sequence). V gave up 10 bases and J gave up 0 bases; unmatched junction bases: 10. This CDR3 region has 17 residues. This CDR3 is CATKGGLAGTSTDTQYF. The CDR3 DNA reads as TGTGCCACCAAAGGGGGACTAGCGGGGACCAGCACAGATACGCAGTATTTT.

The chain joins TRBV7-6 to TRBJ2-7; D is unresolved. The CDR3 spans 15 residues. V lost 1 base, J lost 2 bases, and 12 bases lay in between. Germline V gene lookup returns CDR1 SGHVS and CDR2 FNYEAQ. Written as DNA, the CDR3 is TGTGCCAGCAGCTTAGAGGTGGGTCCGCCCTACGAGCAGTACTTC. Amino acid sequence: CASSLEVGPPYEQYF.

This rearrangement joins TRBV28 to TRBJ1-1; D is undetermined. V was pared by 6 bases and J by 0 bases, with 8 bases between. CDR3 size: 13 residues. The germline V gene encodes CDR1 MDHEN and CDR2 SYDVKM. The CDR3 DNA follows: TGTGCCAGCAGCCTCCCCTTGAACACTGAAGCTTTCTTT. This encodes CASSLPLNTEAFF. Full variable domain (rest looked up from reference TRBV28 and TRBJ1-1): DVKVTQSSRYLVKRTGEKVFLECVQDMDHENMFWYRQDPGLGLRLIYFSYDVKMKEKGDIPEGYSVSREKKERFSLILESASTNQTSMYLCASSLPLNTEAFFGQGTRLTVV.

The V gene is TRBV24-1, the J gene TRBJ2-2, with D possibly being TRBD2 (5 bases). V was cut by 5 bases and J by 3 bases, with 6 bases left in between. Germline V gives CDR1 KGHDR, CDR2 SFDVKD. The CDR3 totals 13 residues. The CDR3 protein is CATSGEYTGELFF. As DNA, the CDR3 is TGTGCCACCAGTGGGGAGTACACCGGGGAGCTGTTTTTT.

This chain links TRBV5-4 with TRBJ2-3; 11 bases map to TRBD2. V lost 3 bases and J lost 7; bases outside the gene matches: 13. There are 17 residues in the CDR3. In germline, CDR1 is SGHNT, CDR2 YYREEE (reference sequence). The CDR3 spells CASSSPSPGLAANTQYF. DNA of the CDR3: TGTGCCAGCAGCTCGCCGTCCCCGGGACTAGCGGCAAATACGCAGTATTTT.

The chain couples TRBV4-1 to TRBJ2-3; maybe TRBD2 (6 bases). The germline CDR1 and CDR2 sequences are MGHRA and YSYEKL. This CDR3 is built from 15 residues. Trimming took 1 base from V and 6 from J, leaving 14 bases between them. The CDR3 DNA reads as TGCGCCAGCAGCCAAGGGGGGACTCCCTCGGATACGCAGTATTTT. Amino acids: CASSQGGTPSDTQYF.

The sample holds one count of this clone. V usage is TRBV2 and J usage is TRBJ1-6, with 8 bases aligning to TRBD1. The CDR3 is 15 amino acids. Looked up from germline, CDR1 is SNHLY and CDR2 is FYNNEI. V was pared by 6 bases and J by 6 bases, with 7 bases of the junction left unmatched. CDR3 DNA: TGTGCCAGCAGCGATCCGGGACAGGTTAATTCACCCCTCCACTTT. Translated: CASSDPGQVNSPLHF.

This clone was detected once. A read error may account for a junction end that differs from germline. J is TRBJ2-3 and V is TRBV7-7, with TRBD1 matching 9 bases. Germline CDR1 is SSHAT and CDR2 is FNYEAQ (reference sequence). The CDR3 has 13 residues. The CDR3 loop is CASSGTGRDTQYF. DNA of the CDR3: TGTGCTAGCAGCGGGACAGGGCGAGATACGCAGTATTTT.

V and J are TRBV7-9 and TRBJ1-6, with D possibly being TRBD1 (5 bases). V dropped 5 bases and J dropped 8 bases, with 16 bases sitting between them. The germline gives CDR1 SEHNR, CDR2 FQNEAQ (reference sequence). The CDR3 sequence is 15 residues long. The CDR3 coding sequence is TGTGCCAGCAGCCCCACCTACGGAGGGGATTCACCCCTCCACTTT. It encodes CASSPTYGGDSPLHF. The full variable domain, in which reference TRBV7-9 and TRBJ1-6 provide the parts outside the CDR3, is DTGVSQNPRHKITKRGQNVTFRCDPISEHNRLYWYRQTLGQGPEFLTYFQNEAQLEKSRLLSDRFSAERPKGSFSTLEIQRTEQGDSAMYLCASSPTYGGDSPLHFGNGTRLTVT.

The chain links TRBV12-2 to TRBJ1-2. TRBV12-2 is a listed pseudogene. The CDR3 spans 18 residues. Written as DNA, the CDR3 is TGTGCAAGTCGCTTAGTGTTGCCGAAGTTCCTCCGGGACTATGGCTACACCTTC. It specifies CASRLVLPKFLRDYGYTF.

CDR3 DNA sequence: TGTGCCAGCAGCCAAGGGGCAGCCGATGAAAAACTGTTTTTT. It encodes CASSQGAADEKLFF. This chain links TRBV4-2 with TRBJ1-4; D uncertain. V was cut by 1 base and J by 6 bases, with 9 bases left in between. This CDR3 contains 14 residues. Germline values: CDR1 LGHNA, CDR2 YNFKEQ.

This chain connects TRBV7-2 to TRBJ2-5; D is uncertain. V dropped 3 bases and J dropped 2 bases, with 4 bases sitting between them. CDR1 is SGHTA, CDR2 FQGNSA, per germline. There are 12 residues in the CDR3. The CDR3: CASSFRQETQYF. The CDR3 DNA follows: TGTGCCAGCAGCTTTAGGCAAGAGACCCAGTACTTC.

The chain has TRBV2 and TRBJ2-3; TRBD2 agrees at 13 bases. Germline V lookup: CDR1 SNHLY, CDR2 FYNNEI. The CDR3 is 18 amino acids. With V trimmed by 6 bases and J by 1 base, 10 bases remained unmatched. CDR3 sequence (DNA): TGTGCCAGCAGGCGAGGACTAGCGGGAGCGGGGGGCACAGATACGCAGTATTTT. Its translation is CASRRGLAGAGGTDTQYF.

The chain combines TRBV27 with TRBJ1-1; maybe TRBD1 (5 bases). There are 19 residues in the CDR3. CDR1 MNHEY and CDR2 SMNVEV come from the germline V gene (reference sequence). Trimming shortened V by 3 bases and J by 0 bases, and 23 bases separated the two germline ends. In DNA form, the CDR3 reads TGTGCCAGCAGTTTCTCGCAAGAACCGGGACGGGGCATGAACACTGAAGCTTTCTTT. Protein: CASSFSQEPGRGMNTEAFF.

Written as DNA, the CDR3 is TGTGCCAGCAGTGAAGAAGGGAGCGGCTACACCTTC. This codes for CASSEEGSGYTF. The chain employs TRBV2 and TRBJ1-2; D uncertain. V lost 1 base, J lost 8 bases, and 8 bases lay in between. The CDR3 is 12 residues long. CDR1 is SNHLY and CDR2 is FYNNEI in the germline V gene. Full variable domain (remainder filled in from reference TRBV2 and TRBJ1-2): EPEVTQTPSHQVTQMGQEVILRCVPISNHLYFYWYRQILGQKVEFLVSFYNNEISEKSEIFDDQFSVERPDGSNFTLKIRSTKLEDSAMYFCASSEEGSGYTFGSGTRLTVV.

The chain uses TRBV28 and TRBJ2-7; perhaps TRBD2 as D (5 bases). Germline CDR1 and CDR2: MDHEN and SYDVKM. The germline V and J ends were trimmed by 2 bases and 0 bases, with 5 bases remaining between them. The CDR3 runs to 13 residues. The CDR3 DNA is TGTGCCAGCAGTTTAGGACTCTCCTACGAGCAGTACTTC. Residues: CASSLGLSYEQYF.

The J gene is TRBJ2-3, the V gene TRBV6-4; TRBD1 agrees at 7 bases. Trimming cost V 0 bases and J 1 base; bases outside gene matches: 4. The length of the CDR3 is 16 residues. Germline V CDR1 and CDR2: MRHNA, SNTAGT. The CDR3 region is CASSDSVGGGTDTQYF. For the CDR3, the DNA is TGTGCCAGCAGTGACTCGGTAGGGGGCGGCACAGATACGCAGTATTTT.

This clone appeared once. The CDR3 DNA is TGTGCCAGTAGTATCGGGTCCGGGGGGTCAGTGGGAGATACGCAGTATTTT. Protein product: CASSIGSGGSVGDTQYF. The chain uses TRBV19 and TRBJ2-3, with 7 bases identical to TRBD2. V dropped 3 bases and J dropped 5; count of bases not matched to a gene: 14. Germline CDR1 is LNHDA and CDR2 is SQIVND (reference sequence). The CDR3 length is 17 residues.

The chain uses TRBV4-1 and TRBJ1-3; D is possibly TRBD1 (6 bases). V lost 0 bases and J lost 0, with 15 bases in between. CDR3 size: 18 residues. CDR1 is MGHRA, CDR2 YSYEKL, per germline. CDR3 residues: CASSQEDPGASSGNTIYF. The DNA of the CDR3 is TGCGCCAGCAGCCAAGAAGATCCAGGGGCCTCCTCTGGAAACACCATATATTTT.

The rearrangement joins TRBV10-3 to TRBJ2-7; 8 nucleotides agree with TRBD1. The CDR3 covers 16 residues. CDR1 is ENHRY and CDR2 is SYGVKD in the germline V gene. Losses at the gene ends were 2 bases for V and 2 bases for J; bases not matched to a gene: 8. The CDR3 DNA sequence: TGTGCCATCAGTGAGCGACAGGGGCAGTCTACCTACGAGCAGTACTTC. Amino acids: CAISERQGQSTYEQYF.

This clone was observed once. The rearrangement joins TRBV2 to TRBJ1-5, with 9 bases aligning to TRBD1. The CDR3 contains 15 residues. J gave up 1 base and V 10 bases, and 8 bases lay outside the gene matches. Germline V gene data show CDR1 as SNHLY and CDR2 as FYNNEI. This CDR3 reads CATRQGGGSNQPQHF. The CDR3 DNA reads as TGTGCCACCCGACAGGGGGGGGGCAGCAATCAGCCCCAGCATTTT.

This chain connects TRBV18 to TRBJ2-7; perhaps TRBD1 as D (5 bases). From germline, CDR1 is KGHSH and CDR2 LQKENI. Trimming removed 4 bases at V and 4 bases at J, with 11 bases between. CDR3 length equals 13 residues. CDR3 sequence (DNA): TGTGCCAGCTCACTCGACAGTGTTTACGAGCAGTACTTC. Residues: CASSLDSVYEQYF.

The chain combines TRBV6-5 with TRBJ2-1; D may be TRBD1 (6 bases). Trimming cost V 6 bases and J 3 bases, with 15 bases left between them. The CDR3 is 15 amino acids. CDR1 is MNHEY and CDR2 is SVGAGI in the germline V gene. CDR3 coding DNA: TGTGCCAGCAGGTCGACAGGCGCCTTCTACAATGAGCAGTTCTTC. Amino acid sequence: CASRSTGAFYNEQFF.

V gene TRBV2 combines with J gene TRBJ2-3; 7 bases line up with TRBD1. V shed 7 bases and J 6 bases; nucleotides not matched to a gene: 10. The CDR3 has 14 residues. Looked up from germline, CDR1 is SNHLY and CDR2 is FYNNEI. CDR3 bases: TGTGCCAGCAACTGGGACAGCCTGTCGGATACGCAGTATTTT. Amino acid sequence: CASNWDSLSDTQYF.

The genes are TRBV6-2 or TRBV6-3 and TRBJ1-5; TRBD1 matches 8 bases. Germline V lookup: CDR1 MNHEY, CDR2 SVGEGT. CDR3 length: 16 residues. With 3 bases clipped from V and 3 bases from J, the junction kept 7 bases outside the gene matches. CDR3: CASSYVTGGFNQPQHF. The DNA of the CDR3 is TGTGCCAGCAGTTATGTTACAGGGGGTTTCAATCAGCCCCAGCATTTT.

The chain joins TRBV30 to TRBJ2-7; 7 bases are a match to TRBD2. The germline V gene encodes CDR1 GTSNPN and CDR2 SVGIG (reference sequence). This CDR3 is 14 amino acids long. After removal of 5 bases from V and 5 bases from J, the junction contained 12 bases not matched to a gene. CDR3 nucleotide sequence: TGTGCCTGGGATGGAGGGAGGGGTTACCACGAGCAGTACTTC. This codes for CAWDGGRGYHEQYF.

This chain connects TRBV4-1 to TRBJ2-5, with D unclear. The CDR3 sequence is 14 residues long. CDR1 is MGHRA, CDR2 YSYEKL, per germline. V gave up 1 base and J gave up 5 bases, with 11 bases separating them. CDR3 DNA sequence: TGCGCCAGCAGCCAAGTTGGACCTCTGGAGACCCAGTACTTC. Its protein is CASSQVGPLETQYF.